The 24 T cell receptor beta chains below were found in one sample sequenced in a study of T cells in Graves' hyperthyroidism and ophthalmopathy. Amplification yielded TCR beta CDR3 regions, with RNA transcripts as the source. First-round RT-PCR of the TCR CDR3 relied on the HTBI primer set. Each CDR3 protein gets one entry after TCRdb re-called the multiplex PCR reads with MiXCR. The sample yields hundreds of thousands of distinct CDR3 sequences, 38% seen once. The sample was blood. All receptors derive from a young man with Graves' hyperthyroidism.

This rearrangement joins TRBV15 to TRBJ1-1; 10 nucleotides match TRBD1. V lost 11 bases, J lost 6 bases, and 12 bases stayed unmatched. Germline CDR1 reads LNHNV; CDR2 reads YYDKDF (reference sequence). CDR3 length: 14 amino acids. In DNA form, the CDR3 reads TGTGCCTGGAGTGCGGGGACAGGGGTCGCTGAAGCTTTCTTT. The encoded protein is CAWSAGTGVAEAFF.

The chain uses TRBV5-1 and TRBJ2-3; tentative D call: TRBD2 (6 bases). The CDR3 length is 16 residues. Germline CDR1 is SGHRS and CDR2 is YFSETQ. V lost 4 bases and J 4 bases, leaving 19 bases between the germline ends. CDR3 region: CASSPRTKVVADTQYF. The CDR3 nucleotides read TGCGCCAGCAGCCCACGGACTAAAGTTGTCGCAGATACGCAGTATTTT.

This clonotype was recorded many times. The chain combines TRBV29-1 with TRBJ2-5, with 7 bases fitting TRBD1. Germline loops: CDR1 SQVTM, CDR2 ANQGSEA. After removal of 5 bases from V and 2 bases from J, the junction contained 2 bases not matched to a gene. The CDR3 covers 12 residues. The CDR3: CSVSTGQETQYF. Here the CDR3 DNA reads TGCAGCGTTTCGACAGGGCAAGAGACCCAGTACTTC.

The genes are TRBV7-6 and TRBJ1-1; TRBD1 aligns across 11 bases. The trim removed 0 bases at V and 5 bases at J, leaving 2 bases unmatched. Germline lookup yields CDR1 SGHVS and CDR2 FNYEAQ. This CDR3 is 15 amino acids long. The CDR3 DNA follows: TGTGCCAGCAGCTTAGCGGACAGGGGGCAAACTGAAGCTTTCTTT. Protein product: CASSLADRGQTEAFF.

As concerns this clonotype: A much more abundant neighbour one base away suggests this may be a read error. The CDR3: CTSISGPLTEAFF. In DNA, the CDR3 is TGTACCAGCATCTCTGGGCCTTTGACTGAAGCTTTCTTT. The rearrangement links TRBV7-9 to TRBJ1-1; no clear D gene. Germline V lookup: CDR1 SEHNR, CDR2 FQNEAQ (reference sequence). The CDR3 totals 13 residues. Looking up the rest from reference TRBV7-9 and TRBJ1-1 gives the full variable domain: DTGVSQNPRHKITKRGQNVTFRCDPISEHNRLYWYRQTLGQGPEFLTYFQNEAQLEKSRLLSDRFSAERPKGSFSTLEIQRTEQGDSAMYLCTSISGPLTEAFFGQGTRLTVV.

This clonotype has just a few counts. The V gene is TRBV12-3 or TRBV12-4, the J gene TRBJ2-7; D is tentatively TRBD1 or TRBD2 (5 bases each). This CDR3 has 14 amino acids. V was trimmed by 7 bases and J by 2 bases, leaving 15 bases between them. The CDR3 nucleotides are TGTGCCAGCACCTCTCATGGGGGTACCTACGAGCAGTACTTC. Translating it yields CASTSHGGTYEQYF.

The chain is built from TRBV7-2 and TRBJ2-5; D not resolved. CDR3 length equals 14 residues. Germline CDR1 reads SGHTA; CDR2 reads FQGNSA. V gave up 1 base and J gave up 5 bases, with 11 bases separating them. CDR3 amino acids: CASSLGTYRETQYF. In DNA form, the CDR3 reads TGTGCCAGCAGCTTAGGGACCTATCGGGAGACCCAGTACTTC.

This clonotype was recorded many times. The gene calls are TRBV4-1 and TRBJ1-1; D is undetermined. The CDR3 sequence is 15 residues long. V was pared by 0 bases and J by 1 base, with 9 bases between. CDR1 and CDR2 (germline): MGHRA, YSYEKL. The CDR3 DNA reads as TGCGCCAGCAGCCAAGAGGGCAGAGCGAACACTGAAGCTTTCTTT. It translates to CASSQEGRANTEAFF.

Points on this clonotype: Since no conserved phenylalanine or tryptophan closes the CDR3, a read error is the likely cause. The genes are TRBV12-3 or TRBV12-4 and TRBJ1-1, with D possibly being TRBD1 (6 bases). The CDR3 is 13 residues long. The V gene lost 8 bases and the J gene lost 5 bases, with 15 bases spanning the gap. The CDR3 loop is CASSKQGWTEAFL. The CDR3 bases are TGTGCCAGCTCAAAACAGGGTTGGACTGAAGCTTTCCTT.

The CDR3 is CSGQGEAFF. The CDR3 DNA is TGCAGCGGACAGGGCGAAGCTTTCTTT. J is TRBJ1-1 and V is TRBV29-1; 7 positions match TRBD1. This CDR3 region has 9 residues. Germline V gene sequence: CDR1 SQVTM, CDR2 ANQGSEA. The junction had 1 base not matched to a gene; V was cut back by 7 bases and J by 8 bases.

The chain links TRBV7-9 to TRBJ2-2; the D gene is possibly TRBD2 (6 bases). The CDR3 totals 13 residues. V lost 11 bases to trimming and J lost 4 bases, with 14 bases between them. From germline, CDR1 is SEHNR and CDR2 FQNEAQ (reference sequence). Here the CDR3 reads CASPGVPTGELFF. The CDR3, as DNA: TGTGCCTCCCCGGGGGTCCCCACCGGGGAGCTGTTTTTT.

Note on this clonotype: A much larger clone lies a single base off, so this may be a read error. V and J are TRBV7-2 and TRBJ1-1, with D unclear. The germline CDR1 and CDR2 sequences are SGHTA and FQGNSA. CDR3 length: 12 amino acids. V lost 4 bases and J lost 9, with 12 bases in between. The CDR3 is CASSSDGIQAFF. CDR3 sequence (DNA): TGTGCCAGCAGCTCGGACGGGATTCAAGCTTTCTTT.

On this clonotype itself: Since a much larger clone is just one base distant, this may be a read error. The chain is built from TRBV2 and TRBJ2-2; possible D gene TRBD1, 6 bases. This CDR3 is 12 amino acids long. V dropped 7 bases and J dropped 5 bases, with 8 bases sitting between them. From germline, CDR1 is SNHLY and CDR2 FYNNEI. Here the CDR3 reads CASTQGTGELFF. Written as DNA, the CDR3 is TGTGCCAGCACCCAGGGGACCGGGGAGCTGTTTTTT.

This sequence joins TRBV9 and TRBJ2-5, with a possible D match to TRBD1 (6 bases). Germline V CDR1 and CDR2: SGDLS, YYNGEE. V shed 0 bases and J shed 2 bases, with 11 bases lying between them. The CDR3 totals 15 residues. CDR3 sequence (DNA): TGTGCCAGCAGCGTAGGAGGGGGTGGTCAAGAGACCCAGTACTTC. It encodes CASSVGGGGQETQYF.

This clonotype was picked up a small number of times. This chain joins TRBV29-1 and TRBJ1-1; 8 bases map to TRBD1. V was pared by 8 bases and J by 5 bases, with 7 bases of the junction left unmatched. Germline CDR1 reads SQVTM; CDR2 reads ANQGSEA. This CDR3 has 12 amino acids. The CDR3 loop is CSSQGGGTEAFF. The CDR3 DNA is TGCAGCTCACAGGGGGGTGGTACTGAAGCTTTCTTT.

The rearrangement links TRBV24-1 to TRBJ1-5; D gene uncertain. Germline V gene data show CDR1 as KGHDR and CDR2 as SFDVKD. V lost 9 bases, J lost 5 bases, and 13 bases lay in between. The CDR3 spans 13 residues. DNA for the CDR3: TGTGCCACCGAGGCACTGAGGGATCAGCCCCAGCATTTT. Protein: CATEALRDQPQHF.

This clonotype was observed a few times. The CDR3 nucleotides read TGTGCCAGCGCCGACAAGAACACTGAAGCTTTCTTT. It is translated as CASADKNTEAFF. V usage is TRBV11-2 and J usage is TRBJ1-1; no firm D call. The CDR3 covers 12 residues. Trimming took 8 bases from V and 1 from J, leaving 8 bases between them. Germline V gene lookup returns CDR1 SGHAT and CDR2 FQNNGV.

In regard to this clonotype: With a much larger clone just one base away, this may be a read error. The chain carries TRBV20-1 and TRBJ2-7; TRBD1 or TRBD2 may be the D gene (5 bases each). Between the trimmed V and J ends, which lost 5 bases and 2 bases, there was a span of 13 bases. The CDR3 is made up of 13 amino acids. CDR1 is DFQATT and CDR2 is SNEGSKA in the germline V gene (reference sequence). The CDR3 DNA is TGCAGTGCTGGGACCGCTTACCCCTACGAGCAGTACTTC. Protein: CSAGTAYPYEQYF.

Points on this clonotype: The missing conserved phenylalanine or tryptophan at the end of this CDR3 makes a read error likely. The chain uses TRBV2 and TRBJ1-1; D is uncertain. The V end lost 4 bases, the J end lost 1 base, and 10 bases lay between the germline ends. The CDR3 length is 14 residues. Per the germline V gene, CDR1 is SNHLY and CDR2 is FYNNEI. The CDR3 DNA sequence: TGTGCCAGCAGTGGATACAGCTCGAACACTGAAGCTTTCCTT. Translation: CASSGYSSNTEAFL.

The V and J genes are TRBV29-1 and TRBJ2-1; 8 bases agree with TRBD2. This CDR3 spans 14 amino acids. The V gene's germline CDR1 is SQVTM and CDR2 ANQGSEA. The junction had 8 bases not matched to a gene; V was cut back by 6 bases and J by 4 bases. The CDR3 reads CSVGKRERYNEQFF. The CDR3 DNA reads TGCAGCGTGGGAAAGCGGGAGCGGTACAATGAGCAGTTCTTC.

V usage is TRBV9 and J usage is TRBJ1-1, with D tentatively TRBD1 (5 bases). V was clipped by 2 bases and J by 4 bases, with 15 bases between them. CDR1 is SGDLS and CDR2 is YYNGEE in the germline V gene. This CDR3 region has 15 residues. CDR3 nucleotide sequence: TGTGCCAGCAGCGTGGGGCCGGGAGGGGCCACTGAAGCTTTCTTT. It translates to CASSVGPGGATEAFF.

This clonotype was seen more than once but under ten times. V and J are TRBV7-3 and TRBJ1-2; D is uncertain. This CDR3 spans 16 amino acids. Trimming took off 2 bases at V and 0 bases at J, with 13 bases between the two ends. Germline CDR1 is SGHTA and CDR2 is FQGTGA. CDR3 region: CASSLRPEDANYGYTF. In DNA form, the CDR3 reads TGTGCCAGCAGCTTACGGCCAGAAGACGCTAACTATGGCTACACCTTC.

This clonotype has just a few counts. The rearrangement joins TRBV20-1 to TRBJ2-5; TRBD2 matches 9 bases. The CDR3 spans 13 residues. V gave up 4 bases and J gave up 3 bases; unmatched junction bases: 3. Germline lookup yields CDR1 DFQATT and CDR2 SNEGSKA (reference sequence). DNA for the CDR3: TGCAGTGCTATGGCTAGCGGGGAAGAGACCCAGTACTTC. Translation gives CSAMASGEETQYF.

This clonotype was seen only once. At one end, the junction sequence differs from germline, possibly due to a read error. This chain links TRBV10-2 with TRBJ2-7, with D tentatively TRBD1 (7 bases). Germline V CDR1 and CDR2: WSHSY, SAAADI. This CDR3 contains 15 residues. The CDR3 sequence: CASSLEGASRYEQYF. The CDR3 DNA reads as TGTGCCAGCAGTTTGGAGGGGGCAAGCCGCTACGAGCAGTACTTC.